This is a list of T cell receptor beta chains from one sample in a study of blood T cell repertoires in COVID-19. The assay was immunoSEQ multiplex PCR, and TCRdb's table has in-frame clones only and misses some. The sample yields some 80,000 clones, about 92% seen once. The sequenced material came from peripheral blood. Every receptor here comes from an elderly woman with active or convalescent COVID-19. Both conserved end residues are trimmed from each CDR3. The size of a clone is reported for some rows only, either as once, few or many, or as a class for expanded clones.

clone size: -; CDR3 length: 15; V gene: TRBV5-1; J gene: TRBJ1-3; CDR3 protein: ASSTDVQGVSGNTIY
clone size: -; CDR3 length: 11; V gene: TRBV7-2; J gene: TRBJ2-3; CDR3 protein: ASSWRDRVSQY
clone size: -; CDR3 length: 13; V gene: TRBV19; J gene: TRBJ1-5; CDR3 protein: ASSIEGLSNQPQH
clone size: -; CDR3 length: 14; V gene: TRBV9; J gene: TRBJ1-6; CDR3 protein: ASSAYTGTYNSPLH
clone size: -; CDR3 length: 13; V gene: TRBV30; J gene: TRBJ2-1; CDR3 protein: AWSGQAGGYNEQF
clone size: once; CDR3 length: 16; V gene: TRBV29-1; J gene: TRBJ2-6; CDR3 protein: SVRLAGEKSSGANVLT
clone size: -; CDR3 length: 14; V gene: TRBV15; J gene: TRBJ1-5; CDR3 protein: ATSRDRENSNQPQH
clone size: -; CDR3 length: 12; V gene: TRBV28; J gene: TRBJ2-2; CDR3 protein: ASSGGMNTGELF
clone size: few; CDR3 length: 13; V gene: TRBV10-2; J gene: TRBJ1-4; CDR3 protein: ASSEAGATNEKLF
clone size: once; CDR3 length: 12; V gene: TRBV7-2; J gene: TRBJ2-5; CDR3 protein: ASSLQGIRETQY
clone size: -; CDR3 length: 15; V gene: TRBV11-2; J gene: TRBJ2-3; CDR3 protein: ASSLGGWDSSTDTQY
clone size: -; CDR3 length: 14; V gene: TRBV7-8; J gene: TRBJ1-5; CDR3 protein: ASSLFGPGSNQPQH
clone size: -; CDR3 length: 12; V gene: TRBV18; J gene: TRBJ1-2; CDR3 protein: ASSPVQGHYGYT
clone size: -; CDR3 length: 12; V gene: TRBV6-5; J gene: TRBJ1-1; CDR3 protein: ASSYDRGFTEAF
clone size: -; CDR3 length: 13; V gene: TRBV19; J gene: TRBJ1-5; CDR3 protein: ASSGGQGSNQPQH
clone size: few; CDR3 length: 10; V gene: TRBV19; J gene: TRBJ2-7; CDR3 protein: ASSSGIGEQY
clone size: -; CDR3 length: 15; V gene: TRBV6-2/TRBV6-3; J gene: TRBJ2-7; CDR3 protein: ASSLLLAGGPYYEQY
clone size: -; CDR3 length: 10; V gene: TRBV9; J gene: TRBJ2-7; CDR3 protein: ASSGSSYEQY
clone size: -; CDR3 length: 12; V gene: TRBV6-2/TRBV6-3; J gene: TRBJ1-4; CDR3 protein: ASSRDRTNEKLF
clone size: once; CDR3 length: 12; V gene: TRBV14; J gene: TRBJ1-3; CDR3 protein: ASSQVDTGNTIY
clone size: -; CDR3 length: 12; V gene: TRBV28; J gene: TRBJ2-5; CDR3 protein: ASSLGTAQETQY
clone size: -; CDR3 length: 14; V gene: TRBV28; J gene: TRBJ2-7; CDR3 protein: ASSPSGTGGWGEQY
clone size: -; CDR3 length: 14; V gene: TRBV12-1; J gene: TRBJ1-5; CDR3 protein: ASSTRDRGWNQPQH
clone size: -; CDR3 length: 12; V gene: TRBV5-6; J gene: TRBJ1-1; CDR3 protein: ASSFGQGGTEAF
clone size: -; CDR3 length: 11; V gene: TRBV7-2; J gene: TRBJ1-1; CDR3 protein: ASSWTGGTEAF
clone size: -; CDR3 length: 13; V gene: TRBV11-2; J gene: TRBJ2-7; CDR3 protein: ASSVLGTGAYEQY
clone size: -; CDR3 length: 11; V gene: TRBV12-3/TRBV12-4; J gene: TRBJ2-7; CDR3 protein: ASSLDRTYEQY
clone size: -; CDR3 length: 13; V gene: TRBV4-2; J gene: TRBJ2-7; CDR3 protein: ASSQDQQESYEQY
clone size: -; CDR3 length: 12; V gene: TRBV6-2/TRBV6-3; J gene: TRBJ1-5; CDR3 protein: ASGPRGTNQPQH
clone size: -; CDR3 length: 14; V gene: TRBV14; J gene: TRBJ1-4; CDR3 protein: ASSQGLELTNEKLF
clone size: -; CDR3 length: 12; V gene: TRBV2; J gene: TRBJ1-2; CDR3 protein: ASRVAGGNYGYT
clone size: once; CDR3 length: 13; V gene: TRBV28; J gene: TRBJ1-6; CDR3 protein: ASSLPSSYNSPLH
clone size: -; CDR3 length: 11; V gene: TRBV7-6; J gene: TRBJ2-7; CDR3 protein: ASSLGGPGEQY
clone size: -; CDR3 length: 14; V gene: TRBV21-1; J gene: TRBJ1-1; CDR3 protein: ASSLRTGGENTEAF
clone size: -; CDR3 length: 12; V gene: TRBV6-5; J gene: TRBJ1-5; CDR3 protein: ASRTVNSNQPQH
clone size: -; CDR3 length: 12; V gene: TRBV19; J gene: TRBJ1-6; CDR3 protein: ASRTGGANSPLH
clone size: -; CDR3 length: 12; V gene: TRBV2; J gene: TRBJ1-2; CDR3 protein: ASSVVREKGSYT
clone size: -; CDR3 length: 12; V gene: TRBV21-1; J gene: TRBJ1-3; CDR3 protein: ASSRSCEGNTIY
clone size: once; CDR3 length: 14; V gene: TRBV28; J gene: TRBJ2-1; CDR3 protein: ASSSHGLTSYNEQF
clone size: -; CDR3 length: 13; V gene: TRBV28; J gene: TRBJ1-2; CDR3 protein: ASSLRAGGYYGYT
clone size: once; CDR3 length: 13; V gene: TRBV4-3; J gene: TRBJ2-1; CDR3 protein: ASSYGAGGANEQF
clone size: once; CDR3 length: 13; V gene: TRBV28; J gene: TRBJ2-7; CDR3 protein: ASSPLRQGGTEQY
clone size: -; CDR3 length: 14; V gene: TRBV27; J gene: TRBJ2-3; CDR3 protein: ASSFPGRGGTDTQY
clone size: -; CDR3 length: 11; V gene: TRBV7-3; J gene: TRBJ2-3; CDR3 protein: ASSRDRVGSQY
clone size: -; CDR3 length: 13; V gene: TRBV11-3; J gene: TRBJ1-3; CDR3 protein: ASSFRTGSGNTIY
clone size: -; CDR3 length: 13; V gene: TRBV7-2; J gene: TRBJ2-5; CDR3 protein: ASSPGTGGMETQY
clone size: -; CDR3 length: 13; V gene: TRBV27; J gene: TRBJ2-7; CDR3 protein: ASSWDRANFYEQY
clone size: -; CDR3 length: 13; V gene: TRBV4-1; J gene: TRBJ1-2; CDR3 protein: ASSQDSNSNYGYT
clone size: -; CDR3 length: 10; V gene: TRBV10-3; J gene: TRBJ1-4; CDR3 protein: AISPDSYKLF
clone size: -; CDR3 length: 17; V gene: TRBV4-3; J gene: TRBJ2-4; CDR3 protein: ASSQEIGGAGGLRNIQY
clone size: -; CDR3 length: 12; V gene: TRBV27; J gene: TRBJ2-3; CDR3 protein: ASRQGLSTDTQY
clone size: -; CDR3 length: 11; V gene: TRBV4-2; J gene: TRBJ2-1; CDR3 protein: ASSQGGNNEQF
clone size: -; CDR3 length: 11; V gene: TRBV5-1; J gene: TRBJ2-7; CDR3 protein: ASSLETSYEQY
clone size: once; CDR3 length: 13; V gene: TRBV7-3; J gene: TRBJ2-5; CDR3 protein: ASSPDGTSGETQY
clone size: -; CDR3 length: 13; V gene: TRBV7-2; J gene: TRBJ2-5; CDR3 protein: ASSLPGGRGETQY
clone size: -; CDR3 length: 12; V gene: TRBV7-2; J gene: TRBJ1-1; CDR3 protein: ASSPQGTRTEAF
clone size: once; CDR3 length: 12; V gene: TRBV7-6; J gene: TRBJ2-1; CDR3 protein: ASSLRLEVDEQF